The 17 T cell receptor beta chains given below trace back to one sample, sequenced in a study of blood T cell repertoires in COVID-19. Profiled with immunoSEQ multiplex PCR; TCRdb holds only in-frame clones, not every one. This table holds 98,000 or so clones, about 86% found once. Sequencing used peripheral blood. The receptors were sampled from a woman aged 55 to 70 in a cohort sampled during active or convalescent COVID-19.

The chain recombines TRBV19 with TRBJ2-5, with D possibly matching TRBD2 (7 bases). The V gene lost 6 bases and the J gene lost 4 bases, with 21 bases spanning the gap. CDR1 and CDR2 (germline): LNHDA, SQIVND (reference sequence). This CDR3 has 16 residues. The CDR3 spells CASSFRAGAIGETQYF. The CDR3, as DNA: TGTGCCAGTAGCTTCCGTGCGGGGGCAATTGGAGAGACCCAGTACTTC.

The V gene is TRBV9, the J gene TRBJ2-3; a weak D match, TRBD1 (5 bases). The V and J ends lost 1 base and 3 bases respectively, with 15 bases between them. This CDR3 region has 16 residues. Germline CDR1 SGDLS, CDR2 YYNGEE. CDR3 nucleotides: TGTGCCAGCAGCGTATGGCAGGACACCAGAACAGATACGCAGTATTTT. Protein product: CASSVWQDTRTDTQYF.

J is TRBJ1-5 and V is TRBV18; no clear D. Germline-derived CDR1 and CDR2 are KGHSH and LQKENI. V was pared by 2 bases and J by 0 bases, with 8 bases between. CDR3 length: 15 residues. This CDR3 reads CASSPTEISNQPQHF. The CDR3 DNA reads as TGTGCCAGCTCACCAACAGAGATTAGCAATCAGCCCCAGCATTTT.

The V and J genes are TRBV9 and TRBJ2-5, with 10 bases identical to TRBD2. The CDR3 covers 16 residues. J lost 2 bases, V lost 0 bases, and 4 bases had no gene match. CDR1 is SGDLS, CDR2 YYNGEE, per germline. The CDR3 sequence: CASSVAVSGGQETQYF. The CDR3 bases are TGTGCCAGCAGCGTAGCTGTTAGCGGGGGGCAAGAGACCCAGTACTTC.

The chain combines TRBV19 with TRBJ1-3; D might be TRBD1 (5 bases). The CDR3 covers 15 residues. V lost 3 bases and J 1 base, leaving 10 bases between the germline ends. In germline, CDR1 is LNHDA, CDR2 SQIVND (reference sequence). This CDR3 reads CASSITGLSGNTIYF. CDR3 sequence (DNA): TGTGCCAGTAGTATCACGGGACTTTCTGGAAACACCATATATTTT.

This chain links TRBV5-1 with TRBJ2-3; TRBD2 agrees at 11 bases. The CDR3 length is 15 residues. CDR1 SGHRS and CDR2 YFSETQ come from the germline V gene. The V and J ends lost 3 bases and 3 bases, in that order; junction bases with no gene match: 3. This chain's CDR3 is CASSSGTSGTDTQYF. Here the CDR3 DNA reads TGCGCCAGCAGCTCCGGGACTAGCGGTACAGATACGCAGTATTTT.

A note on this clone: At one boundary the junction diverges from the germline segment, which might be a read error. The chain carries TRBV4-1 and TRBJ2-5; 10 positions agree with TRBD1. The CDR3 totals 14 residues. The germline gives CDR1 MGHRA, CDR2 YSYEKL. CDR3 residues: CASSQDRGQGQVDF. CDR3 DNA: TGCGCCAGCAGCCAAGATAGGGGACAGGGGCAGGTGGACTTC.

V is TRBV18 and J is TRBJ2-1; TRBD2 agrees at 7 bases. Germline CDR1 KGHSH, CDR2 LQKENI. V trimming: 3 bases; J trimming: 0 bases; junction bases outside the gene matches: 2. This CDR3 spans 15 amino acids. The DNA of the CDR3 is TGTGCCAGCTCACCGGGCGGGAGCTCCTACAATGAGCAGTTCTTC. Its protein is CASSPGGSSYNEQFF.

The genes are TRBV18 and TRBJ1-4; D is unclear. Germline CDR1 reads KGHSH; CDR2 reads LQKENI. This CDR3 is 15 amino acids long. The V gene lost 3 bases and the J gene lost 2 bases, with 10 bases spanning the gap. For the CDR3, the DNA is TGTGCCAGCTCACCCCGAGGCGGCACTAATGAAAAACTGTTTTTT. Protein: CASSPRGGTNEKLFF.

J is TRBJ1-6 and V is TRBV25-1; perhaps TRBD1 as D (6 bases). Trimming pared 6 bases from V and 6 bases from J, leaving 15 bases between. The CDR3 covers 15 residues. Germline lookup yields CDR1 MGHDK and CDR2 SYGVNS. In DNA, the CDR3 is TGTGCCAGCAGCCCTGGGGGCAGGGTTAATTCACCCCTCCACTTT. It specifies CASSPGGRVNSPLHF.

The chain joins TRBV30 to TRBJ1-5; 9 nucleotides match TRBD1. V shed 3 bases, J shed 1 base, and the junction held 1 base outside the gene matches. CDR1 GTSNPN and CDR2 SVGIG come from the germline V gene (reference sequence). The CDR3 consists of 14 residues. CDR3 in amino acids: CAWRQGASNQPQHF. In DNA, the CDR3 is TGTGCCTGGAGACAGGGGGCCAGCAATCAGCCCCAGCATTTT.

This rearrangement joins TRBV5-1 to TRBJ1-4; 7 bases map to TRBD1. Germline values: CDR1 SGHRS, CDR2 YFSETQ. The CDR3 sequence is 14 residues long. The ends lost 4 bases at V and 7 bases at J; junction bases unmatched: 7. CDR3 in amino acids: CASSNDRAGEKLFF. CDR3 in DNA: TGCGCCAGCAGCAACGACAGGGCGGGTGAAAAACTGTTTTTT.

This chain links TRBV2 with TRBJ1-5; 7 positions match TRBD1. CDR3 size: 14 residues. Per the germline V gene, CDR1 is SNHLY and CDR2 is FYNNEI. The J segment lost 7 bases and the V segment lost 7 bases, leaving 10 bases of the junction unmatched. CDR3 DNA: TGTGCCAGCAAGGGGGCTCAGGTCACCCAGCCCCAGCATTTT. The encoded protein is CASKGAQVTQPQHF. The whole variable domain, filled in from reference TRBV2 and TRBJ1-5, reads EPEVTQTPSHQVTQMGQEVILRCVPISNHLYFYWYRQILGQKVEFLVSFYNNEISEKSEIFDDQFSVERPDGSNFTLKIRSTKLEDSAMYFCASKGAQVTQPQHFGDGTRLSIL.

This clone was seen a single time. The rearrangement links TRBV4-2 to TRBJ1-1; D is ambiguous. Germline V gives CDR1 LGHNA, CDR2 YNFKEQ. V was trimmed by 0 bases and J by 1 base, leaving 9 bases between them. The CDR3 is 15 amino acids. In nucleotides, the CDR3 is TGTGCCAGCAGCCAAGATGTGGAGGGGAACACTGAAGCTTTCTTT. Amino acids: CASSQDVEGNTEAFF.

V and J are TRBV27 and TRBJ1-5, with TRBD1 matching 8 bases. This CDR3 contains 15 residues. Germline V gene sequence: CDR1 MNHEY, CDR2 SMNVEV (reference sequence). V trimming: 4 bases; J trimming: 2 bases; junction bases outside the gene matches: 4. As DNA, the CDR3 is TGTGCCAGCAGTTCCGTACAGGGGGGCAATCAGCCCCAGCATTTT. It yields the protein CASSSVQGGNQPQHF.

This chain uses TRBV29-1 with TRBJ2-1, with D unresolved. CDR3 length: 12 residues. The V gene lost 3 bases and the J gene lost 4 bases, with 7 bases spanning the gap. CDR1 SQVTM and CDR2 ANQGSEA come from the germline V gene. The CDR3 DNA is TGCAGCGTTGATCGGTCATACAATGAGCAGTTCTTC. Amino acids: CSVDRSYNEQFF.

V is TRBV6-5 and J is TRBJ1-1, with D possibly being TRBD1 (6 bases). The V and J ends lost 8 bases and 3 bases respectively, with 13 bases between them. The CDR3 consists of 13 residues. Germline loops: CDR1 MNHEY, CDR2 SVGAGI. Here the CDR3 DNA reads TGTGCCAGCCGCCAGGGGTTGGACACTGAAGCTTTCTTT. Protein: CASRQGLDTEAFF.